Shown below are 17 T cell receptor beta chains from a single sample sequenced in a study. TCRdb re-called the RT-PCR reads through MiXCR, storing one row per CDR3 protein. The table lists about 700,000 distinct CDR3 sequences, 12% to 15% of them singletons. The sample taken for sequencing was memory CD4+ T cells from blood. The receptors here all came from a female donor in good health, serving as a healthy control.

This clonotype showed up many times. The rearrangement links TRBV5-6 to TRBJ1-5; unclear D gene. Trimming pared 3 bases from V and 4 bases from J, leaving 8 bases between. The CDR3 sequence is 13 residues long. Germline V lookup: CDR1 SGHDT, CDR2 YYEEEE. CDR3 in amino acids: CASSSVRNQPQHF. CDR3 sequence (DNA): TGTGCCAGCAGCTCAGTGAGGAATCAGCCCCAGCATTTT.

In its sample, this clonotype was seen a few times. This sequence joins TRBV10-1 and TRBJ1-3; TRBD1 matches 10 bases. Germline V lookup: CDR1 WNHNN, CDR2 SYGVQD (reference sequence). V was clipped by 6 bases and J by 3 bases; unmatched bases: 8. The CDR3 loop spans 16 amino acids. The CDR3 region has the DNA TGCGCCAGCAGCCACGGACAGGGGGACATTGGAAACACCATATATTTT. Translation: CASSHGQGDIGNTIYF.

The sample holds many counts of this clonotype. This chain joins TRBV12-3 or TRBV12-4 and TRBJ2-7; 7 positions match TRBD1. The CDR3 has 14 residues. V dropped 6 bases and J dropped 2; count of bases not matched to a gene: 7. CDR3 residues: CASSRQGGTYEQYF. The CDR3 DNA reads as TGTGCCAGCAGCCGACAGGGTGGGACCTACGAGCAGTACTTC.

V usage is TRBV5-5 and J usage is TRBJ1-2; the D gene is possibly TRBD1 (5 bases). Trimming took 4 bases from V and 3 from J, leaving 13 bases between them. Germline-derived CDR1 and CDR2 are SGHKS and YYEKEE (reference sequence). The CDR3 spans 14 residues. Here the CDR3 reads CASSRLGEDYGYTF. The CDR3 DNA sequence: TGTGCCAGCAGCCGCCTGGGGGAGGACTATGGCTACACCTTC.

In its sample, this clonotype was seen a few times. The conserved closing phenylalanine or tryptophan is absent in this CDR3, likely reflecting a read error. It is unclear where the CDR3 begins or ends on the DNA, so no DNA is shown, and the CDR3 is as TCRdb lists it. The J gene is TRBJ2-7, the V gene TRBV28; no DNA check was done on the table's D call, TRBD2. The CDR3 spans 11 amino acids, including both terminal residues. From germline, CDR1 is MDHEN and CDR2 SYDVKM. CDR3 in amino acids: CASLSSGSQFL.

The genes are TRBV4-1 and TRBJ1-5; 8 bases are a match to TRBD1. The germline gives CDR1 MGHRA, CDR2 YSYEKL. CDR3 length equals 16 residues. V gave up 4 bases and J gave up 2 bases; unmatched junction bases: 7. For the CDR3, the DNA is TGCGCCAGCAGCCCTTGGACAGGGAGCGGCAATCAGCCCCAGCATTTT. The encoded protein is CASSPWTGSGNQPQHF.

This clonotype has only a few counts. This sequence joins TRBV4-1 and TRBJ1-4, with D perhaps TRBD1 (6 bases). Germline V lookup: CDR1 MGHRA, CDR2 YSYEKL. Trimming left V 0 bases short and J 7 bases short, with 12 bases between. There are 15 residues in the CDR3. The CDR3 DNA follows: TGCGCCAGCAGCCAAGATCGCGGGGGCGGTGAAAAACTGTTTTTT. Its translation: CASSQDRGGGEKLFF.

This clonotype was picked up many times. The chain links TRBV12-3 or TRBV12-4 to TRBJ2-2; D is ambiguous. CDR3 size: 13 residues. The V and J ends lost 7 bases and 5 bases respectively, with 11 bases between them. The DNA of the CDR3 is TGTGCCAGCACCCTTGTGGGTACCGGGGAGCTGTTTTTT. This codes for CASTLVGTGELFF.

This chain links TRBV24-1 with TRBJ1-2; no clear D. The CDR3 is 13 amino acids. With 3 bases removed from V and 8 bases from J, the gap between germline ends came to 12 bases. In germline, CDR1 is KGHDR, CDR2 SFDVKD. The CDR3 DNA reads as TGTGCCACCAGTGATGTGGGGATAGGCGGCTACACCTTC. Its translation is CATSDVGIGGYTF.

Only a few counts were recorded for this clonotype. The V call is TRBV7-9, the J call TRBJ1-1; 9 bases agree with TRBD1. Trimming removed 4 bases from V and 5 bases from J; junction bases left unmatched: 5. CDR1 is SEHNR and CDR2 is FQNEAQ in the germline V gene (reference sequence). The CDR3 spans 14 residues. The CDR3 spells CASSWDRVLTEAFF. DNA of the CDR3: TGTGCCAGCAGCTGGGACAGGGTGTTGACTGAAGCTTTCTTT.

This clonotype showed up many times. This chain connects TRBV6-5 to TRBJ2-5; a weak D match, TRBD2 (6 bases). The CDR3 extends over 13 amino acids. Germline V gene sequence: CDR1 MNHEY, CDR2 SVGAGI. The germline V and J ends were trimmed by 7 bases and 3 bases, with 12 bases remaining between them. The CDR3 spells CASTLPGEETQYF. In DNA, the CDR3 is TGTGCCAGCACCCTCCCGGGGGAAGAGACCCAGTACTTC.

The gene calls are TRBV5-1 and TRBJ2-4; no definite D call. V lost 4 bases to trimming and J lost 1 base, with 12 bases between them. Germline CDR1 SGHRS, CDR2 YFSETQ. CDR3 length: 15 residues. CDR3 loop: CASSPEERAKNIQYF. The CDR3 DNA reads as TGCGCCAGCAGCCCCGAGGAACGGGCCAAAAACATTCAGTACTTC.

The CDR3 coding sequence is TGTGCCAGCAGCCCTGGGCGGGGACCCAAGTACTTC. Its protein product is CASSPGRGPKYF. The rearrangement links TRBV6-5 to TRBJ2-7, with D possibly TRBD2 on 6 matching bases. CDR1 MNHEY and CDR2 SVGAGI come from the germline V gene. V was cut by 6 bases and J by 11 bases, with 17 bases left in between. The CDR3 length is 12 residues.

The CDR3, as DNA: TGCAGTGCTTCCCAGTCCGGACAGGGGTTGGAAGCTTTCTTT. It translates to CSASQSGQGLEAFF. The gene calls are TRBV20-1 and TRBJ1-1, with TRBD1 matching 9 bases. The length of the CDR3 is 14 residues. Germline V gene lookup returns CDR1 DFQATT and CDR2 SNEGSKA (reference sequence). Trimming removed 5 bases from V and 8 bases from J; junction bases left unmatched: 12.

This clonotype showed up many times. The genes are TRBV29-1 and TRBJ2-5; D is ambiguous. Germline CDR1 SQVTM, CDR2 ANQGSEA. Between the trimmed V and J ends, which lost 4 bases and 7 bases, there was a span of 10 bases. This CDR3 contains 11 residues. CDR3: CSVADGGTQYF. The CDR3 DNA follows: TGCAGCGTTGCAGATGGTGGGACCCAGTACTTC.

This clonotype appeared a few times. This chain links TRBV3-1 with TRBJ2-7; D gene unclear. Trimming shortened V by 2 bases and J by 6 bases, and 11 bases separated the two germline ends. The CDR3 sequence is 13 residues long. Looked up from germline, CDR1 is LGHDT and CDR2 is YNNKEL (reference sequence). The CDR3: CASSQRGPSEQYF. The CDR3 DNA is TGTGCCAGCAGCCAAAGAGGACCTAGCGAGCAGTACTTC.

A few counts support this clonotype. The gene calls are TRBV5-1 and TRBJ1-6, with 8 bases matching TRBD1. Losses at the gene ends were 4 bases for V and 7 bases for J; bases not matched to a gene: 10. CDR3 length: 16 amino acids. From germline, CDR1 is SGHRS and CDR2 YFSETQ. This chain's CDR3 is CASSPTGVVGNSPLHF. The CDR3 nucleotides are TGCGCCAGCAGCCCGACAGGGGTCGTAGGGAATTCACCCCTCCACTTT.